These T cell receptor beta chains were read from a single sample in a study of blood T cell repertoires in COVID-19. Sequenced by immunoSEQ multiplex PCR; TCRdb stores in-frame clones only, minus some. This sample yields 150,000 to 250,000 clones, of which 80% to 85% are seen a single time; roughly 6.9% belongs to the top ten. The sequenced sample was PBMCs or T cells enriched from blood (not recorded which). The receptor set was obtained from a man aged 40-49 years who had recovered from COVID-19. The conserved cysteine and the conserved F or W are not part of the CDR3 here. D genes are given only for firm matches.

D	V	length	J	CDR3
-	TRBV30	12	TRBJ1-5	AWSVGQGNQPQH
-	TRBV4-1	12	TRBJ1-2	ASSQGGRRLAYT
TRBD1	TRBV19	12	TRBJ2-5	ASSIGTGQETQY
-	TRBV7-2	10	TRBJ2-1	ASSLFGQGPF
TRBD1	TRBV11-3	12	TRBJ2-2	ASRLKGAGGELF
-	TRBV6-5	13	TRBJ2-1	ASARPVLGRNEQF
-	TRBV6-1	11	TRBJ1-5	ASSETMSQPQH
TRBD1	TRBV5-5	12	TRBJ2-7	ASSLTGGPYEQY
TRBD1	TRBV29-1	12	TRBJ1-3	SVFDRGRGNTIY
-	TRBV7-8	13	TRBJ2-1	ASSREGGPGNEQF
-	TRBV6-5	12	TRBJ1-4	ASSPQGGNEKLF
-	TRBV10-3	12	TRBJ2-5	AISESQVGETQY
-	TRBV18	13	TRBJ1-1	ASSPMTRGSTEAF
TRBD1	TRBV24-1	11	TRBJ1-2	ATGGTGSYGYT
-	TRBV19	11	TRBJ1-6	ASRSTQNSPLH
-	TRBV7-9	11	TRBJ1-2	ASSPPSLAGYT
-	TRBV19	13	TRBJ1-5	ASSGGGSSNQPQH
TRBD1	TRBV6-5	13	TRBJ2-2	ASRSRQGGTGELF
-	TRBV6-4	11	TRBJ1-6	ASRDRNNSPLH
TRBD1	TRBV4-3	13	TRBJ2-7	ASSRQGQGYYEQY
TRBD1	TRBV10-3	11	TRBJ1-3	ATLGTGGNTIY
-	TRBV6-4	14	TRBJ2-1	ASSGAASRSYNEQF